The text below deals with one T cell receptor beta chain. Its antigen is unidentified. The data were taken from a study of post-analysis software for immune sequencing data. Whole-study results and caveats: In patients, TRBV5-6, TRBV5-1 and TRBV20-1 belonged to roughly five TRBV segments found more frequently than in controls.

The TCR beta cDNA libraries contained unique molecular identifiers. MiXCR, run by TCRdb on the PCR reads, gives a single entry per CDR3 protein. Of about 760,000 distinct CDR3 sequences in the sample, 25% to 30% were seen once. CDR3 size: 16 residues. Germline V gives CDR1 DFQATT, CDR2 SNEGSKA (reference sequence). V was clipped by 0 bases and J by 0 bases, with 11 bases between them. The chain joins TRBV20-1 to TRBJ1-4, with no clear D. This receptor was obtained from a girl aged 5-17 years with multiple sclerosis. The sample taken for sequencing was blood. The chain's CDR3 is CSARESRPSTNEKLFF. CDR3 bases: TGCAGTGCTAGAGAGAGTCGGCCCTCAACTAATGAAAAACTGTTTTTT.